The 11 T cell receptor beta chains below all came from one sample that was sequenced in a study of Ad26.COV2.S vaccination and SARS-CoV-2 variants. The table came from immunoSEQ multiplex PCR; TCRdb's copy has only in-frame clones and leaves some out. The data contain roughly 450,000 clones, roughly 90% of them singletons. Treatment given: 15 to 20 received Ad26.COV2.S at low or high dose, single or two shots; about 5 received placebo; per-sample allocation not given. Sampling took place 63 days after the first vaccine or placebo injection. The material was peripheral blood, obtained in a trial of Ad26.COV2.S vaccine versus placebo. The source of these receptors is a person aged 18 to 59 who received the Ad26.COV2.S COVID-19 vaccine or a placebo.

The rearrangement joins TRBV6-6 to TRBJ2-7; the match to TRBD1 covers 8 bases. This CDR3 has 13 residues. V shed 3 bases and J 7 bases; nucleotides not matched to a gene: 5. Germline V gene lookup returns CDR1 MNHNY and CDR2 SVGAGI (reference sequence). CDR3 bases: TGTGCCAGCAGTTATACAGGGGGGAATGAGCAGTACTTC. Amino acid sequence: CASSYTGGNEQYF.

As to this clone: The sample has other DNA sequences that encode this CDR3 too. This chain joins TRBV9 and TRBJ1-6; 10 bases align to TRBD1. With 4 bases clipped from V and 8 bases from J, the junction kept 3 bases outside the gene matches. This CDR3 spans 14 amino acids. CDR1 and CDR2 (germline): SGDLS, YYNGEE. The CDR3 DNA follows: TGTGCCAGCAGCCTCGGACAGGGGGATTCACCCCTCCACTTT. As protein: CASSLGQGDSPLHF.

The rearrangement links TRBV5-4 to TRBJ2-7; 8 nucleotides align to TRBD1. The CDR3 covers 15 residues. Losses at the gene ends were 5 bases for V and 5 bases for J; bases not matched to a gene: 12. Germline V gene sequence: CDR1 SGHNT, CDR2 YYREEE (reference sequence). In DNA, the CDR3 is TGTGCCAGCAGTCTCCGGGACAGGTTTGACGACGAGCAGTACTTC. It encodes CASSLRDRFDDEQYF. Full variable domain (missing parts from reference TRBV5-4 and TRBJ2-7): ETGVTQSPTHLIKTRGQQVTLRCSSQSGHNTVSWYQQALGQGPQFIFQYYREEENGRGNFPPRFSGLQFPNYSSELNVNALELDDSALYLCASSLRDRFDDEQYFGPGTRLTVT.

The rearrangement uses TRBV4-2 and TRBJ2-2, with D possibly being TRBD2 (5 bases). V was trimmed by 4 bases and J by 0 bases, leaving 12 bases between them. CDR1 is LGHNA, CDR2 YNFKEQ, per germline. The CDR3 has 16 amino acids. In DNA form, the CDR3 reads TGTGCCAGCAGCCCCCTTGGGCGGGCGAACACCGGGGAGCTGTTTTTT. Translation gives CASSPLGRANTGELFF.

The CDR3 DNA reads as TGTGCCACCTTAAGCTGGACAGGGGAATACAATGAGCAGTTCTTC. Translating gives CATLSWTGEYNEQFF. This sequence joins TRBV2 and TRBJ2-1; 9 bases are shared with TRBD1. With 10 bases clipped from V and 4 bases from J, the junction kept 11 bases outside the gene matches. The CDR3 sequence is 15 residues long. Germline lookup yields CDR1 SNHLY and CDR2 FYNNEI.

The V and J genes are TRBV5-1 and TRBJ1-3; D is ambiguous. CDR1 is SGHRS, CDR2 YFSETQ, per germline. V was pared by 0 bases and J by 1 base, with 8 bases between. The CDR3 spans 15 residues. DNA of the CDR3: TGCGCCAGCAGCTTGGGGGCCTTGTCTGGAAACACCATATATTTT. Protein product: CASSLGALSGNTIYF.

J is TRBJ2-5 and V is TRBV29-1; 11 nucleotides align to TRBD2. The CDR3 sequence is 14 residues long. The V gene's germline CDR1 is SQVTM and CDR2 ANQGSEA. After removal of 6 bases from V and 4 bases from J, the junction contained 7 bases not matched to a gene. CDR3: CSVQLAGVGETQYF. The CDR3 DNA is TGCAGCGTCCAACTAGCGGGAGTCGGAGAGACCCAGTACTTC.

This clone was observed a handful of times. V is TRBV27 and J is TRBJ2-7, with 11 nucleotides matching TRBD1. The CDR3 extends over 17 amino acids. Unmatched junction bases numbered 14, after V lost 6 bases and J lost 4 bases. Germline assignment: CDR1 MNHEY and CDR2 SMNVEV (reference sequence). DNA for the CDR3: TGTGCCAGCAGCCCGTTCGCCCCCGGACAGGGGGCTTACGAGCAGTACTTC. As protein: CASSPFAPGQGAYEQYF.

The rearrangement uses TRBV5-6 and TRBJ2-1; 12 bases fit TRBD2. CDR3 length equals 16 residues. Per the germline V gene, CDR1 is SGHDT and CDR2 is YYEEEE. With 2 bases clipped from V and 8 bases from J, the junction kept 8 bases outside the gene matches. CDR3 nucleotides: TGTGCCAGCAGCTTAAGGACTAGCGGGAAGTTTGATGAGCAGTTCTTC. This sequence encodes CASSLRTSGKFDEQFF.

This chain connects TRBV30 to TRBJ2-7; D not resolved. Trimming stripped 2 bases from V and 3 bases from J, with 14 bases between. Germline-derived CDR1 and CDR2 are GTSNPN and SVGIG (reference sequence). The CDR3 sequence is 14 residues long. The CDR3, as DNA: TGTGCCTGGAGTCTAACGTCCGATCACTACGAGCAGTACTTC. This gives the protein CAWSLTSDHYEQYF.

This clone was seen a handful of times. The CDR3 coding sequence is TGCAGCGTATCAAGGACTAGCGGCCAAGAGACCCAGTACTTC. Its protein product is CSVSRTSGQETQYF. This rearrangement joins TRBV29-1 to TRBJ2-5; 10 bases fit TRBD2. The CDR3 contains 14 residues. V shed 6 bases and J 1 base; nucleotides not matched to a gene: 5. In germline, CDR1 is SQVTM, CDR2 ANQGSEA.